The 14 T cell receptor beta chains below were found in one sample sequenced in a study of identical twins (dated by TCRdb to 2016 to 2017). Library preparation used 5' RACE. TCRdb records Illumina HiSeq 2000 as the sequencer. Using fastp at Q25 and MiXCR, TCRdb reprocessed the public reads and kept productive beta chains. When rows share a CDR3 protein, they turn into one entry using the most common DNA and genes. The sample records roughly 1.6 million distinct CDR3 sequences, under 35% of which are singletons. About 0.25% of the sample goes to the ten largest clones. The sequenced sample consisted of cord blood. The receptors shown here come from a newborn girl in good health.

The J gene is TRBJ2-3, the V gene TRBV29-1; D is uncertain. Germline loops: CDR1 SQVTM, CDR2 ANQGSEA. The CDR3 consists of 14 residues. The V and J ends lost 6 bases and 3 bases respectively, with 16 bases between them. The CDR3 here is CSVERFERTDTQYF. The CDR3 DNA sequence: TGCAGCGTCGAAAGGTTTGAGCGTACAGATACGCAGTATTTT.

On this clonotype itself: A much larger clone differs from this one at a single base, so this may be a read error. The chain uses TRBV7-9 and TRBJ2-1; D uncertain. Trimming removed 4 bases at V and 10 bases at J, with 11 bases between. This CDR3 comprises 12 residues. CDR1 and CDR2 from the germline V gene are SEHNR and FQNEAQ (reference sequence). CDR3 coding DNA: TGTGCCAGCAGCTATCAGAGTTACGAGCAGTTCTTC. Encoded protein: CASSYQSYEQFF. Looking up the rest from reference TRBV7-9 and TRBJ2-1 gives the full variable domain: DTGVSQNPRHKITKRGQNVTFRCDPISEHNRLYWYRQTLGQGPEFLTYFQNEAQLEKSRLLSDRFSAERPKGSFSTLEIQRTEQGDSAMYLCASSYQSYEQFFGPGTRLTVL.

The rearrangement links TRBV7-2 to TRBJ2-1; the match to TRBD2 covers 7 bases. V was clipped by 0 bases and J by 6 bases; unmatched bases: 8. The CDR3 has 16 amino acids. Germline V lookup: CDR1 SGHTA, CDR2 FQGNSA. The CDR3 DNA reads as TGTGCCAGCAGCTTAGCTGCGTCTAGCGGATGCAATGAGCAGTTCTTC. Its translation is CASSLAASSGCNEQFF.

The chain uses TRBV10-3 and TRBJ2-5; 13 positions match TRBD2. Per the germline V gene, CDR1 is ENHRY and CDR2 is SYGVKD. V lost 2 bases, J lost 5 bases, and 5 bases stayed unmatched. The CDR3 is 16 residues long. DNA for the CDR3: TGTGCCATCAGTGAGAAGGAGACTAGCGGGAGGGAGACCCAGTACTTC. Its translation is CAISEKETSGRETQYF.

This clonotype was counted only a few times. The V call is TRBV15, the J call TRBJ1-1; 8 nucleotides agree with TRBD1. The V gene's germline CDR1 is LNHNV and CDR2 YYDKDF (reference sequence). The V gene end was trimmed by 3 bases and the J gene end by 2 bases; junction bases not matched to a gene: 14. The CDR3 runs to 18 residues. The DNA of the CDR3 is TGTGCCACCAGCAGTCTCACCGGGACAGGCTATGGAAACACTGAAGCTTTCTTT. This encodes CATSSLTGTGYGNTEAFF.

The rearrangement uses TRBV6-2 or TRBV6-3 and TRBJ2-1, with 9 bases aligning to TRBD1. In germline, CDR1 is MNHEY, CDR2 SVGEGT. The CDR3 is 18 residues long. After removal of 0 bases from V and 6 bases from J, the junction contained 12 bases not matched to a gene. The CDR3 here is CASSYSIYRDREANEQFF. CDR3 coding DNA: TGTGCCAGCAGTTACTCGATCTACCGGGACAGGGAGGCCAATGAGCAGTTCTTC.

V is TRBV28 and J is TRBJ1-1, with 9 bases that match TRBD1. V dropped 5 bases and J dropped 11; count of bases not matched to a gene: 9. The CDR3 is made up of 13 amino acids. Germline loops: CDR1 MDHEN, CDR2 SYDVKM. The CDR3 is CASSPWTGEAAFF. The CDR3 region has the DNA TGTGCCAGCAGTCCCTGGACAGGGGAAGCGGCTTTCTTT.

CDR3 sequence (DNA): TGTGCCAGCAGCGTAGGACAGGTTTTTACCTACGAGCAGTACTTC. As protein: CASSVGQVFTYEQYF. The chain carries TRBV9 and TRBJ2-7; a weak D match, TRBD1 (6 bases). CDR3 length: 15 amino acids. Germline CDR1 is SGDLS and CDR2 is YYNGEE. V was trimmed by 0 bases and J by 2 bases, leaving 12 bases between them.

V usage is TRBV20-1 and J usage is TRBJ2-1; D remains ambiguous. Trimming left V 1 base short and J 9 bases short, with 10 bases between. CDR1 and CDR2 from the germline V gene are DFQATT and SNEGSKA (reference sequence). This CDR3 has 12 amino acids. CDR3 sequence: CSARGPAAEQFF. CDR3 DNA sequence: TGCAGTGCTAGAGGTCCAGCAGCTGAGCAGTTCTTC.

The V call is TRBV6-1, the J call TRBJ1-2, with TRBD1 matching 7 bases. Germline V gives CDR1 MNHNS, CDR2 SASEGT. J was trimmed by 2 bases and V by 7 bases; bases with no gene match: 7. The CDR3 is made up of 14 amino acids. The CDR3 sequence is CASTNRGKNYGYTF. CDR3 nucleotide sequence: TGTGCCAGCACCAACAGGGGAAAGAACTATGGCTACACCTTC.

This clonotype is a singleton in its sample. The chain joins TRBV5-1 to TRBJ2-5; the match to TRBD1 covers 8 bases. The CDR3 spans 14 residues. CDR1 is SGHRS and CDR2 is YFSETQ in the germline V gene. Trimming at V came to 4 bases and at J to 10 bases, leaving 12 bases not matched to a gene. CDR3 loop: CASSTGQAPYDQYF. The CDR3 DNA is TGCGCCAGCAGCACGGGACAGGCGCCCTACGACCAGTACTTC.

V and J are TRBV29-1 and TRBJ2-5, with D possibly matching TRBD2 (5 bases). The CDR3 totals 13 residues. Germline V lookup: CDR1 SQVTM, CDR2 ANQGSEA. Trimming stripped 6 bases from V and 11 bases from J, with 22 bases between. The CDR3 DNA follows: TGCAGCGTGGCGGACGGAGGTTACAATGAGCAGTACTTC. Its protein is CSVADGGYNEQYF.

This clonotype was observed a handful of times. This rearrangement joins TRBV20-1 to TRBJ1-6; possibly TRBD1 for D (5 bases). The CDR3 length is 16 residues. CDR1 is DFQATT, CDR2 SNEGSKA, per germline (reference sequence). V was pared by 0 bases and J by 7 bases, with 16 bases between. CDR3 in DNA: TGCAGTGCTAGAGATCATGGGGGGGTGGGGAATTCACCCCTCCACTTT. Translated, it gives CSARDHGGVGNSPLHF.

The sample holds a few counts of this clonotype. The rearrangement uses TRBV18 and TRBJ2-3, with 12 bases matching TRBD2. The germline V gene has CDR1 KGHSH and CDR2 LQKENI. V shed 2 bases and J 2 bases; nucleotides not matched to a gene: 8. CDR3 length: 18 amino acids. CDR3 amino acids: CASSPYRLAGAFTDTQYF. The CDR3 DNA sequence: TGTGCCAGCTCACCATACAGACTAGCGGGGGCCTTCACAGATACGCAGTATTTT.